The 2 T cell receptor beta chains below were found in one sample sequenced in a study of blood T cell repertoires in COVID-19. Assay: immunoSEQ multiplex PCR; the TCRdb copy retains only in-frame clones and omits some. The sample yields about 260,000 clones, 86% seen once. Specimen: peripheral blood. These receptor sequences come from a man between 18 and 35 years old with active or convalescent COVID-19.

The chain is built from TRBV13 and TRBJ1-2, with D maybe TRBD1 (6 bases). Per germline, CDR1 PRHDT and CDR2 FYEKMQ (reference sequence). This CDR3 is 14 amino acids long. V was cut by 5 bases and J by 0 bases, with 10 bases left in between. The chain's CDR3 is CASSRRTANYGYTF. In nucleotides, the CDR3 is TGTGCCAGCAGCCGGCGGACAGCTAACTATGGCTACACCTTC. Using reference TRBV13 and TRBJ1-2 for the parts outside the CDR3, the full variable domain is AAGVIQSPRHLIKEKRETATLKCYPIPRHDTVYWYQQGPGQDPQFLISFYEKMQSDKGSIPDRFSAQQFSDYHSELNMSSLELGDSALYFCASSRRTANYGYTFGSGTRLTVV.

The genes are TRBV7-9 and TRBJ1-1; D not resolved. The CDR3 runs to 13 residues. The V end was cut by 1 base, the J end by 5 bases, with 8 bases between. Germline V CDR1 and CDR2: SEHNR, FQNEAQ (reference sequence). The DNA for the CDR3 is TGTGCCAGCAGCTTAGGTGCCGGGACTGAAGCTTTCTTT. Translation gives CASSLGAGTEAFF.